What follows describes a single T cell receptor (beta chain). Its antigen is not identified. RNA extraction and reverse transcription yielded cDNA as sequencing template. Assay: immunoSEQ multiplex PCR; the TCRdb copy retains only in-frame clones and omits some. The table lists over 150,000 clones, 53% of them singletons. This entry belongs to a study of CD8+ T cells in alopecia areata. Across the study: It was oral tofacitinib, at 5 to 10 mg twice daily, that treated patients received.

Study-wide results and limits: With tofacitinib ongoing, many expanded lesional clones persisted in both scalp and blood. Scalp clonality, together with expanded CD8+ clones among the top 100, fell significantly with tofacitinib.

Stated treatment: oral pan-JAK inhibitor, 5-10 mg twice daily. With 1 base removed from V and 8 bases from J, the gap between germline ends came to 5 bases. In germline, CDR1 is MGHDK, CDR2 SYGVNS. The CDR3 extends over 12 amino acids. The sequencing here drew on CD8+ T cells sorted from blood, taken at week 24, from a patient treated with tofacitinib. This chain joins TRBV25-1 and TRBJ2-2; D unclear. The clonotype was recovered from a human donor with alopecia areata. The CDR3 loop is CASSEWDGELFF. For the CDR3, the DNA is TGTGCCAGCAGTGAATGGGATGGGGAGCTGTTTTTT.